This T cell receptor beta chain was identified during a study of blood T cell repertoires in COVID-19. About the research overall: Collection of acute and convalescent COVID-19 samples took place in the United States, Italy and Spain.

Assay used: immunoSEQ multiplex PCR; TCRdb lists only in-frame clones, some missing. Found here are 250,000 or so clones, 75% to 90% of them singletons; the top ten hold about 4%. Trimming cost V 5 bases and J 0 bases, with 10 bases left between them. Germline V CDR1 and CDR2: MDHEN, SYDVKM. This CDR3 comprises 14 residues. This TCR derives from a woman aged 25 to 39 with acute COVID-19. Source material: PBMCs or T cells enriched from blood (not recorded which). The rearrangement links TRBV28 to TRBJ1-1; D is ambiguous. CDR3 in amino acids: CASSLGVMNTEAFF. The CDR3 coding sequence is TGTGCCAGCAGTCTCGGGGTGATGAACACTGAAGCTTTCTTT.